This TCR beta chain came from a study of CD8 T cells in ankylosing spondylitis. V lost 3 bases to trimming and J lost 5 bases, with 19 bases between them. Germline V lookup: CDR1 SGHVS, CDR2 FNYEAQ. The CDR3 is made up of 16 amino acids. This clonotype was seen repeatedly, ten times or more. The authors made TCR beta libraries by quantitative 5'-RACE with molecular barcodes. TCRdb reanalysed the 5' RACE reads using MiXCR and keeps one entry per CDR3 protein. The data show a few hundred thousand distinct CDR3 sequences, roughly a tenth seen once. This receptor was identified in a male donor with ankylosing spondylitis or in good health (not recorded which). Sequencing was carried out using blood, either unsorted or a sorted T cell fraction (not recorded which). The chain is built from TRBV7-6 and TRBJ2-5, with D possibly TRBD1 on 6 matching bases. In DNA form, the CDR3 reads TGTGCCAGCAGCTTCCAAACTTCAGGGGTTGGGGAGACCCAGTACTTC. Translating gives CASSFQTSGVGETQYF.